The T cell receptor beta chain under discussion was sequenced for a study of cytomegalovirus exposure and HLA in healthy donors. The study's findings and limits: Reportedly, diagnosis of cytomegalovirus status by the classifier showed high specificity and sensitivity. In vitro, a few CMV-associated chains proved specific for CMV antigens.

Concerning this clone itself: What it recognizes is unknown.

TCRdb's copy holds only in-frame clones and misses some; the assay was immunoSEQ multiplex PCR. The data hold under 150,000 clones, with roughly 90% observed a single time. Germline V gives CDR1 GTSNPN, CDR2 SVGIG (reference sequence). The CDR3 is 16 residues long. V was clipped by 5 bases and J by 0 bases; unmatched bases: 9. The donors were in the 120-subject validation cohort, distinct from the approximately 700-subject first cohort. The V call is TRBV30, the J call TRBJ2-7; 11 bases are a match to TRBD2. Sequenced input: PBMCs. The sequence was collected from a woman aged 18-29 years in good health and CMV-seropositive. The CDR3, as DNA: TGTGCCTGGGCCAGGCGGGGACTAGCGGCCTCCTACGAGCAGTACTTC. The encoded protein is CAWARRGLAASYEQYF.